This T cell receptor beta chain derives from a study of blood T cell repertoires in COVID-19. The wider study: Specimens from acute and convalescent COVID-19 originated in the United States, Italy and Spain. The cDNA or gDNA used as material had been derived from T cells, B-cell-depleted T cells, or PBMCs.

As originally analysed: Scientists estimated how many nucleated cells there were by amplifying reference gene primers. The assay was immunoSEQ multiplex PCR, and TCRdb's table has in-frame clones only and misses some. V, J and clone size were drawn from that table, and D and trimming were deduced from the DNA. Among 95,000 to 100,000 clones, around 85% were seen once, and the ten largest hold 1.5% to 2%. The length of the CDR3 is 13 residues. The V and J ends lost 4 bases and 4 bases respectively, with 10 bases between them. The V gene's germline CDR1 is MNHEY and CDR2 SVGAGI. The sequenced sample was peripheral blood. The rearrangement links TRBV6-5 to TRBJ1-1, with a possible D match to TRBD1 (5 bases). This TCR was recovered from a woman in her 70s with active or convalescent COVID-19. CDR3 in DNA: TGTGCCAGCAGTTTTAGTGGGGCCACTGAAGCTTTCTTT. As protein: CASSFSGATEAFF.